A single sample is the source of the 19 T cell receptor beta chains below, sequenced in a study of CD8 T cells in acute hepatitis C reinfection. Indicated time point: naive CD8 control sorted from an acute-time-point sample. Assay used: immunoSEQ multiplex PCR; TCRdb lists only in-frame clones, some missing. The sample yields about 38,000 clones, 70% to 90% seen once. Input material: naive CD8+ T cells from PBMCs. The receptors here all came from a woman aged 18-30 years who spontaneously cleared hepatitis C infection.

This chain connects TRBV2 to TRBJ2-1; D is ambiguous. CDR1 is SNHLY and CDR2 is FYNNEI in the germline V gene. There are 16 residues in the CDR3. The V end lost 2 bases, the J end lost 4 bases, and 15 bases lay between the germline ends. CDR3 DNA sequence: TGTGCCAGCAGTGAAATGGTACCTGGCCAGTACAATGAGCAGTTCTTC. Protein sequence: CASSEMVPGQYNEQFF.

The chain uses TRBV27 and TRBJ2-2; 10 nucleotides line up with TRBD1. CDR1 and CDR2 (germline): MNHEY, SMNVEV (reference sequence). The CDR3 totals 17 residues. V lost 3 bases to trimming and J lost 7 bases; unmatched junction nucleotides: 11. The CDR3 DNA reads as TGTGCCAGCAGTTTTATCGTGACAGGGGGCTTAAGCGGGGAGCTGTTTTTT. It codes for CASSFIVTGGLSGELFF.

V gene TRBV7-6 combines with J gene TRBJ2-1, with D perhaps assigned TRBD1 or TRBD2 (6 bases each). CDR1 and CDR2 from the germline V gene are SGHVS and FNYEAQ. The CDR3 covers 15 residues. Trimming removed 1 base at V and 3 bases at J, with 10 bases between. The DNA of the CDR3 is TGTGCCAGCAGCTTAGGAGGGGGAGGCTACAATGAGCAGTTCTTC. Its translation: CASSLGGGGYNEQFF.

The gene calls are TRBV7-9 and TRBJ2-1, with 7 bases identical to TRBD2. The CDR3 sequence is 14 residues long. The trim removed 1 base at V and 13 bases at J, leaving 10 bases unmatched. The germline gives CDR1 SEHNR, CDR2 FQNEAQ (reference sequence). CDR3 sequence reads: CASSLVSAGVAQFF. The DNA for the CDR3 is TGTGCCAGCAGCTTAGTTTCTGCGGGAGTTGCTCAGTTCTTC. Full variable domain (missing parts from reference TRBV7-9 and TRBJ2-1): DTGVSQNPRHKITKRGQNVTFRCDPISEHNRLYWYRQTLGQGPEFLTYFQNEAQLEKSRLLSDRFSAERPKGSFSTLEIQRTEQGDSAMYLCASSLVSAGVAQFFGPGTRLTVL.

This clone is a singleton in its sample. Germline and junction disagree at one end, which may indicate a read error. The V gene is TRBV4-1, the J gene TRBJ2-2; weak D call: TRBD2 (5 bases). The germline gives CDR1 MGHRA, CDR2 YSYEKL. The CDR3 is made up of 13 amino acids. CDR3 region: CASSQLASGKLFF. The CDR3 DNA follows: TGCGCCAGCAGCCAGTTAGCGTCCGGGAAGCTGTTTTTT.

This rearrangement joins TRBV6-6 to TRBJ1-1, with D perhaps TRBD1 (5 bases). Germline V gives CDR1 MNHNY, CDR2 SVGAGI (reference sequence). Trimming stripped 2 bases from V and 0 bases from J, with 10 bases between. The CDR3 has 15 residues. CDR3: CASSYGHVMNTEAFF. The CDR3 DNA sequence: TGTGCCAGCAGTTACGGACACGTCATGAACACTGAAGCTTTCTTT.

This sequence joins TRBV4-1 and TRBJ2-7; D gene uncertain. Germline CDR1 reads MGHRA; CDR2 reads YSYEKL. This CDR3 is 16 amino acids long. Trimming pared 2 bases from V and 7 bases from J, leaving 21 bases between. CDR3 nucleotide sequence: TGCGCCAGCAGCCAAATCCCAACCCGGCGGTTCGGGGAGCAGTACTTC. It is translated as CASSQIPTRRFGEQYF.

The chain links TRBV5-5 to TRBJ2-5; 8 nucleotides align to TRBD1. V dropped 2 bases and J dropped 5; count of bases not matched to a gene: 11. This CDR3 comprises 16 residues. Germline lookup yields CDR1 SGHKS and CDR2 YYEKEE (reference sequence). In DNA form, the CDR3 reads TGTGCCAGCAGCTTACTACCGGGACAGGACAAGGAGACCCAGTACTTC. Residues: CASSLLPGQDKETQYF.

The chain couples TRBV9 to TRBJ2-2; TRBD2 is a possible D gene (6 bases). CDR1 and CDR2 from the germline V gene are SGDLS and YYNGEE. Trimming pared 3 bases from V and 3 bases from J, leaving 15 bases between. This CDR3 region has 16 residues. CDR3 amino acids: CASSEEEEGYTGELFF. The CDR3 DNA reads as TGTGCCAGCAGCGAAGAGGAGGAGGGGTACACCGGGGAGCTGTTTTTT.

V gene TRBV5-1 combines with J gene TRBJ1-5; 9 bases match TRBD1. The CDR3 length is 15 residues. J gave up 6 bases and V 4 bases, and 8 bases lay outside the gene matches. Germline CDR1 SGHRS, CDR2 YFSETQ. The CDR3 sequence: CASSPGGQGLQPQHF. CDR3 DNA: TGCGCCAGCAGCCCGGGAGGACAGGGGCTTCAGCCCCAGCATTTT.

This clone was detected only once. V and J are TRBV10-3 and TRBJ2-3, with 11 bases that match TRBD2. This CDR3 comprises 17 residues. Unmatched junction bases numbered 12, after V lost 10 bases and J lost 0 bases. Looked up from germline, CDR1 is ENHRY and CDR2 is SYGVKD. The CDR3 nucleotides read TGTGCCACGGAATTGGGACTAGCGGAATCTAGCACAGATACGCAGTATTTT. Translation gives CATELGLAESSTDTQYF.

The V and J genes are TRBV7-6 and TRBJ2-1; 10 positions match TRBD2. V lost 5 bases and J lost 10; bases outside the gene matches: 17. CDR1 and CDR2 from the germline V gene are SGHVS and FNYEAQ. The CDR3 spans 17 residues. The CDR3 region is CASSTLSVSGRAQEQFF. The CDR3 nucleotides are TGTGCCAGCAGCACCTTATCCGTCAGCGGGAGGGCCCAAGAGCAGTTCTTC.

A single count supports this clone. This chain connects TRBV19 to TRBJ1-1; D is possibly TRBD1 (5 bases). The length of the CDR3 is 10 residues. With 7 bases removed from V and 7 bases from J, the gap between germline ends came to 7 bases. From germline, CDR1 is LNHDA and CDR2 SQIVND (reference sequence). CDR3 loop: CASKGVEAFF. CDR3 bases: TGTGCCAGTAAAGGGGTTGAAGCTTTCTTT.

The V and J genes are TRBV14 and TRBJ2-7, with D perhaps given as TRBD1 or TRBD2 (5 bases each). Germline V CDR1 and CDR2: SGHDN, FVKESK. V lost 8 bases and J 5 bases, leaving 19 bases between the germline ends. The CDR3 sequence is 14 residues long. Here the CDR3 DNA reads TGTGCCAGCCGAAGCCGGGACCAGGCCCACGAGCAGTACTTC. This encodes CASRSRDQAHEQYF.

The rearrangement links TRBV4-1 to TRBJ2-1, with D possibly matching TRBD1 (5 bases). Germline V CDR1 and CDR2: MGHRA, YSYEKL. The CDR3 covers 18 residues. V was trimmed by 0 bases and J by 0 bases, leaving 15 bases between them. The CDR3 DNA sequence: TGCGCCAGCAGCCAAGAGCCGACAGTCCCTATCTCCTACAATGAGCAGTTCTTC. As protein: CASSQEPTVPISYNEQFF.

The chain employs TRBV28 and TRBJ2-7, with D unresolved. This CDR3 has 14 residues. The germline V gene encodes CDR1 MDHEN and CDR2 SYDVKM. V shed 3 bases and J shed 0 bases, with 9 bases lying between them. This CDR3 reads CASSFRQISYEQYF. The CDR3 bases are TGTGCCAGCAGTTTCCGACAAATCTCCTACGAGCAGTACTTC.

The chain employs TRBV27 and TRBJ2-1; 7 nucleotides agree with TRBD1. The CDR3 is 15 amino acids. V trimming: 5 bases; J trimming: 5 bases; junction bases outside the gene matches: 9. Germline values: CDR1 MNHEY, CDR2 SMNVEV (reference sequence). The CDR3 DNA reads TGTGCCAGCAGTCTCGCGGTCACAGGGGACAATGAGCAGTTCTTC. Translating gives CASSLAVTGDNEQFF.

The rearrangement links TRBV27 to TRBJ2-1, with TRBD2 matching over 11 bases. Germline assignment: CDR1 MNHEY and CDR2 SMNVEV (reference sequence). The ends lost 10 bases at V and 2 bases at J; junction bases unmatched: 7. There are 15 residues in the CDR3. DNA for the CDR3: TGTGCCACCCGGACTAGCGGGCCCCCCTACAATGAGCAGTTCTTC. Translation gives CATRTSGPPYNEQFF.

This sequence joins TRBV15 and TRBJ2-1; possibly TRBD1 or TRBD2 for D (5 bases each). This CDR3 has 12 residues. V dropped 6 bases and J dropped 9 bases, with 12 bases sitting between them. The germline V gene encodes CDR1 LNHNV and CDR2 YYDKDF (reference sequence). Here the CDR3 DNA reads TGTGCCACCAGAACCTTTGGGGGTGAGCAGTTCTTC. It translates to CATRTFGGEQFF.